These 27 T cell receptor beta chains were all obtained from the same sample, sequenced in a study of cytomegalovirus exposure and HLA in healthy donors. With 60 Vbeta and 13 Jbeta primers, the PCR was carried out. Sequencing used immunoSEQ multiplex PCR; TCRdb keeps in-frame clones, though not all of them. This table has 100,000 to 150,000 clones, 81% appearing once. The sequenced sample was PBMCs. The receptors were sampled from a young man in good health and CMV-seronegative.

The gene calls are TRBV7-9 and TRBJ2-7; D is possibly TRBD2 (6 bases). CDR3 length: 13 amino acids. Looked up from germline, CDR1 is SEHNR and CDR2 is FQNEAQ (reference sequence). CDR3 sequence: CASSLAKPGLLHV. The DNA of the CDR3 is TGTGCCAGCAGCTTAGCGAAACCGGGACTCCTTCACGTC.

V is TRBV6-5 and J is TRBJ1-2, with D tentatively TRBD1 (6 bases). V lost 8 bases and J lost 0, with 10 bases in between. Germline V lookup: CDR1 MNHEY, CDR2 SVGAGI. This CDR3 contains 13 residues. CDR3 loop: CASGQGPNYGYTF. As DNA, the CDR3 is TGTGCCAGCGGCCAGGGGCCTAACTATGGCTACACCTTC.

The chain carries TRBV6-1 and TRBJ2-7; weak D call: TRBD1 (6 bases). Germline V gene data show CDR1 as MNHNS and CDR2 as SASEGT. The CDR3 length is 15 residues. V lost 0 bases and J lost 0, with 9 bases in between. The CDR3 sequence: CASSEAQDSSYEQYF. DNA for the CDR3: TGTGCCAGCAGTGAAGCGCAGGACAGCTCCTACGAGCAGTACTTC.

The table lists this clone with a count of one. This chain joins TRBV9 and TRBJ1-2; tentative D call: TRBD1 (5 bases). CDR3 length: 14 residues. Trimming removed 4 bases from V and 0 bases from J, with 10 bases in between. From germline, CDR1 is SGDLS and CDR2 YYNGEE. The CDR3 spells CASSPQGSNYGYTF. The DNA for the CDR3 is TGTGCCAGCAGCCCCCAGGGATCTAACTATGGCTACACCTTC.

The chain has TRBV25-1 and TRBJ1-1; perhaps TRBD1 as D (6 bases). Trimming cost V 3 bases and J 1 base, with 15 bases left between them. This CDR3 contains 16 residues. Germline-derived CDR1 and CDR2 are MGHDK and SYGVNS. The DNA for the CDR3 is TGTGCCAGCAGTGACCTCCCTAGGGGGTCGAACACTGAAGCTTTCTTT. This encodes CASSDLPRGSNTEAFF.

This sequence joins TRBV5-1 and TRBJ2-7; 10 bases are a match to TRBD1. Looked up from germline, CDR1 is SGHRS and CDR2 is YFSETQ. The trim removed 1 base at V and 3 bases at J, leaving 1 base unmatched. The CDR3 sequence is 14 residues long. The CDR3 sequence is CASSLRTGGYEQYF. CDR3 bases: TGCGCCAGCAGCTTGCGGACAGGGGGCTACGAGCAGTACTTC.

J is TRBJ2-5 and V is TRBV7-6; TRBD1 agrees at 9 bases. The DNA end favors TRBJ2-7, so the J call may be wrong. The CDR3 totals 14 residues. In germline, CDR1 is SGHVS, CDR2 FNYEAQ. The CDR3 DNA is TGTGCCAGCAGCTCGGACAGGGGAAGCTACGAGCAGTACTTC. Amino acid sequence: CASSSDRGSYEQYF.

The gene calls are TRBV18 and TRBJ2-5; tentatively, D is TRBD2 (6 bases). Trimming took 3 bases from V and 4 from J, leaving 12 bases between them. Germline V gene sequence: CDR1 KGHSH, CDR2 LQKENI. The CDR3 totals 14 residues. The DNA of the CDR3 is TGTGCCAGCTCACCCAGTATGGGGGGAGAGACCCAGTACTTC. Translated, it gives CASSPSMGGETQYF. Combining the CDR3 with reference TRBV18 and TRBJ2-5 gives the whole variable domain NAGVMQNPRHLVRRRGQEARLRCSPMKGHSHVYWYRQLPEEGLKFMVYLQKENIIDESGMPKERFSAEFPKEGPSILRIQQVVRGDSAAYFCASSPSMGGETQYFGPGTRLLVL.

V usage is TRBV18 and J usage is TRBJ1-6, with no clear D. This CDR3 has 15 amino acids. V gave up 2 bases and J gave up 10 bases, with 15 bases separating them. Germline-derived CDR1 and CDR2 are KGHSH and LQKENI. CDR3 coding DNA: TGTGCCAGCTCACCAGGCGGGGTGAGTGGATCACCCCTCCACTTT. Translating gives CASSPGGVSGSPLHF.

The V and J genes are TRBV5-1 and TRBJ1-4; D might be TRBD1 (5 bases). This CDR3 spans 16 amino acids. Trimming shortened V by 4 bases and J by 0 bases, and 13 bases separated the two germline ends. In germline, CDR1 is SGHRS, CDR2 YFSETQ. The CDR3 loop is CASSPREGTTNEKLFF. The CDR3 DNA reads TGCGCCAGCAGCCCCCGGGAGGGGACAACTAATGAAAAACTGTTTTTT.

V gene TRBV5-6 combines with J gene TRBJ1-1; TRBD1 is a possible D gene (5 bases). Germline CDR1 SGHDT, CDR2 YYEEEE. V was shortened by 2 bases and J by 0 bases, with 14 bases between the two germline ends. This CDR3 is 16 amino acids long. The CDR3 region is CASSLGQGLMNTEAFF. CDR3 DNA sequence: TGTGCCAGCAGCTTAGGGCAGGGCCTCATGAACACTGAAGCTTTCTTT.

The chain recombines TRBV11-2 with TRBJ2-4; no clear D gene. The CDR3 has 15 residues. V shed 2 bases and J shed 8 bases, with 16 bases lying between them. Germline CDR1 reads SGHAT; CDR2 reads FQNNGV. CDR3 residues: CASSLMLTSGDIQYF. In DNA, the CDR3 is TGTGCCAGCAGCTTAATGTTGACGTCTGGAGACATTCAGTACTTC.

In nucleotides, the CDR3 is TGTGCCAGCAGTGGGGGCAGGGGCTATGGCTACACCTTC. Translated: CASSGGRGYGYTF. This chain links TRBV2 with TRBJ1-2; weak D call: TRBD1 (6 bases). Trimming stripped 4 bases from V and 4 bases from J, with 10 bases between. The CDR3 has 13 amino acids. Germline V gene lookup returns CDR1 SNHLY and CDR2 FYNNEI. Based on the CDR3 plus reference TRBV2 and TRBJ1-2, the full variable domain is EPEVTQTPSHQVTQMGQEVILRCVPISNHLYFYWYRQILGQKVEFLVSFYNNEISEKSEIFDDQFSVERPDGSNFTLKIRSTKLEDSAMYFCASSGGRGYGYTFGSGTRLTVV.

V is TRBV18 and J is TRBJ2-5; D remains ambiguous. Trimming took 2 bases from V and 5 from J, leaving 12 bases between them. Germline assignment: CDR1 KGHSH and CDR2 LQKENI. This CDR3 spans 14 amino acids. CDR3 protein: CASSPVGNRETQYF. CDR3 DNA: TGTGCCAGCTCACCAGTCGGTAATCGGGAGACCCAGTACTTC.

The CDR3: CASTPGQGFPYEQYF. CDR3 in DNA: TGTGCCAGCACTCCCGGACAGGGGTTCCCCTACGAGCAGTACTTC. V gene TRBV6-5 combines with J gene TRBJ2-7; 9 bases are a match to TRBD1. From germline, CDR1 is MNHEY and CDR2 SVGAGI. The CDR3 consists of 15 residues. The V segment lost 7 bases and the J segment 2 bases; nucleotides outside the gene matches: 9.

The genes are TRBV6-5 and TRBJ1-2, with D unclear. The ends were cut back, 2 bases at V and 4 bases at J, with 14 bases in the middle. Germline V gene sequence: CDR1 MNHEY, CDR2 SVGAGI. This CDR3 region has 15 residues. CDR3 DNA sequence: TGTGCCAGCAGTTACAATAGACACCCTACCTATGGCTACACCTTC. Protein product: CASSYNRHPTYGYTF.

This clone was detected once. Germline is not matched at one junction end, which may reflect a read error. The rearrangement links TRBV19 to TRBJ1-6; TRBD1 is a possible D gene (5 bases). Looked up from germline, CDR1 is LNHDA and CDR2 is SQIVND (reference sequence). The CDR3 runs to 16 residues. The CDR3 loop is CASIPSGTRGNSPLHF. The CDR3 nucleotides are TGTGCAAGTATCCCCTCCGGGACTCGGGGTAATTCACCCCTCCACTTT.

This clone was found once. The V call is TRBV13, the J call TRBJ2-2; D perhaps matches TRBD1 (6 bases). The CDR3 runs to 15 residues. Per germline, CDR1 PRHDT and CDR2 FYEKMQ (reference sequence). Trimming stripped 4 bases from V and 4 bases from J, with 13 bases between. The CDR3 coding sequence is TGTGCCAGCAGCTCCGGACAGAGAATCACCGGGGAGCTGTTTTTT. It yields the protein CASSSGQRITGELFF.

The chain employs TRBV6-5 and TRBJ2-1; perhaps TRBD2 as D (5 bases). The CDR3 has 14 amino acids. The germline gives CDR1 MNHEY, CDR2 SVGAGI. Trimming removed 4 bases at V and 3 bases at J, with 10 bases between. CDR3 sequence: CASSLSDFYNEQFF. CDR3 in DNA: TGTGCCAGCAGTTTGTCGGACTTCTACAATGAGCAGTTCTTC.

The genes are TRBV29-1 and TRBJ2-7; 8 nucleotides line up with TRBD1. V lost 6 bases to trimming and J lost 1 base; unmatched junction nucleotides: 8. Germline V lookup: CDR1 SQVTM, CDR2 ANQGSEA. The CDR3 sequence is 14 residues long. The DNA of the CDR3 is TGCAGCGTGATTACAGGGGGGAAGTCCTACGAGCAGTACTTC. Its translation is CSVITGGKSYEQYF.

This clone occurred a few times. The chain employs TRBV11-2 and TRBJ2-3; 11 bases map to TRBD2. J lost 2 bases, V lost 4 bases, and 5 bases had no gene match. The CDR3 is 16 amino acids. From germline, CDR1 is SGHAT and CDR2 FQNNGV. The CDR3 loop is CASSSSSGGITDTQYF. CDR3 in DNA: TGTGCCAGCAGCTCTTCTAGCGGGGGGATCACAGATACGCAGTATTTT.

The chain is built from TRBV9 and TRBJ2-1; 9 positions agree with TRBD1. The CDR3 sequence is 13 residues long. Trimming cost V 4 bases and J 6 bases; bases outside gene matches: 2. In germline, CDR1 is SGDLS, CDR2 YYNGEE. The CDR3 DNA is TGTGCCAGCAGCCTGGACAGGGGCAATGAGCAGTTCTTC. It translates to CASSLDRGNEQFF.

The chain employs TRBV7-3 and TRBJ2-1; 11 positions match TRBD1. The CDR3 is 15 amino acids. With V trimmed by 2 bases and J by 8 bases, 5 bases remained unmatched. Germline CDR1 SGHTA, CDR2 FQGTGA. In DNA form, the CDR3 reads TGTGCCAGCAGCTTAGGGACAGGGGGATACGATGAGCAGTTCTTC. Its protein product is CASSLGTGGYDEQFF.

The chain has TRBV2 and TRBJ1-2, with 10 nucleotides matching TRBD1. This CDR3 has 15 amino acids. V dropped 2 bases and J dropped 1; count of bases not matched to a gene: 1. From germline, CDR1 is SNHLY and CDR2 FYNNEI. CDR3 protein: CASSERDRGNYGYTF. In DNA form, the CDR3 reads TGTGCCAGCAGTGAACGGGACAGGGGTAACTATGGCTACACCTTC.

About this clone: The junction and the germline gene differ at one end; a read error may be behind it. The chain links TRBV7-9 to TRBJ2-7; D is perhaps TRBD1 (6 bases). The CDR3 totals 14 residues. Germline V gene sequence: CDR1 SEHNR, CDR2 FQNEAQ (reference sequence). CDR3 DNA sequence: TGTTCCAGCAGATCCCAGGGGAGCTCCTACGAGCAGTACTTC. As protein: CSSRSQGSSYEQYF.

The CDR3 spells CASSPVAGRPRTDTQYF. The CDR3 DNA follows: TGTGCCAGCTCACCCGTAGCGGGGCGACCCCGCACAGATACGCAGTATTTT. V usage is TRBV18 and J usage is TRBJ2-3; 8 bases fit TRBD2. Per the germline V gene, CDR1 is KGHSH and CDR2 is LQKENI. CDR3 length: 17 residues. After removal of 3 bases from V and 1 base from J, the junction contained 9 bases not matched to a gene.

The chain joins TRBV5-4 to TRBJ2-1, with 7 bases matching TRBD2. V shed 3 bases and J 2 bases; nucleotides not matched to a gene: 8. CDR1 SGHNT and CDR2 YYREEE come from the germline V gene (reference sequence). The CDR3 loop spans 16 amino acids. The CDR3 DNA sequence: TGTGCCAGCAGCTGGAGTGGCGGGGGACCCTACAATGAGCAGTTCTTC. Its translation is CASSWSGGGPYNEQFF.